This entry lists 8 T cell receptor beta chains sequenced from one sample in a study of T cell repertoires in cytomegalovirus infection. Each CDR3 protein gets one entry after TCRdb re-called the reads with MiXCR. The sample shows 250,000 to 300,000 distinct CDR3 sequences, approximately 15% of them seen only once. Sequencing used CD8+ T cells from PBMCs. The receptors originated from a human donor in good health (CMV status not recorded). Some clones in this sample may be carry-over from other donors' samples.

The chain combines TRBV5-4 with TRBJ1-2, with TRBD1 matching over 10 bases. The CDR3 has 15 amino acids. Germline CDR1 reads SGHNT; CDR2 reads YYREEE (reference sequence). The V segment lost 1 base and the J segment 2 bases; nucleotides outside the gene matches: 2. The CDR3 region is CASSLPGQGNYGYTF. The CDR3 DNA reads TGTGCCAGCAGCTTGCCGGGACAGGGGAACTATGGCTACACCTTC. The variable domain in full, completed from reference TRBV5-4 and TRBJ1-2, reads ETGVTQSPTHLIKTRGQQVTLRCSSQSGHNTVSWYQQALGQGPQFIFQYYREEENGRGNFPPRFSGLQFPNYSSELNVNALELDDSALYLCASSLPGQGNYGYTFGSGTRLTVV.

The gene calls are TRBV6-5 and TRBJ2-2, with D perhaps matching TRBD2 (6 bases). The CDR3 sequence is 17 residues long. V lost 1 base and J 1 base, leaving 13 bases between the germline ends. The germline V gene has CDR1 MNHEY and CDR2 SVGAGI. CDR3 sequence reads: CASSYFPGGRNTGELFF. Written as DNA, the CDR3 is TGTGCCAGCAGTTACTTTCCAGGAGGGAGGAACACCGGGGAGCTGTTTTTT.

The J gene is TRBJ2-2, the V gene TRBV5-6, with D perhaps TRBD2 (7 bases). CDR3 length equals 14 residues. The germline gives CDR1 SGHDT, CDR2 YYEEEE. Trimming removed 4 bases from V and 6 bases from J, with 13 bases in between. The CDR3 DNA follows: TGTGCCAGCAGCCCCGGGGGGCCCGCCGGGGAGCTGTTTTTT. Translating it yields CASSPGGPAGELFF. The entire variable domain, with the rest obtained from reference TRBV5-6 and TRBJ2-2, is as follows: DAGVTQSPTHLIKTRGQQVTLRCSPKSGHDTVSWYQQALGQGPQFIFQYYEEEERQRGNFPDRFSGHQFPNYSSELNVNALLLGDSALYLCASSPGGPAGELFFGEGSRLTVL.

The chain has TRBV2 and TRBJ2-7; 9 bases are a match to TRBD1. The length of the CDR3 is 15 residues. The V and J ends lost 6 bases and 0 bases, in that order; junction bases with no gene match: 6. The germline CDR1 and CDR2 sequences are SNHLY and FYNNEI. CDR3 sequence (DNA): TGTGCCAGCAGCGGGGGACAGGGCATCTCCTACGAGCAGTACTTC. Encoded protein: CASSGGQGISYEQYF.

Only a few counts were recorded for this clonotype. This CDR3 reads CASSYSLLQGAPQGEQYF. In DNA, the CDR3 is TGTGCCAGCAGTTACTCGCTTCTACAGGGGGCGCCTCAAGGGGAGCAGTACTTC. The chain uses TRBV6-5 and TRBJ2-7, with 9 bases that match TRBD1. Germline V lookup: CDR1 MNHEY, CDR2 SVGAGI. This CDR3 has 18 residues. The V segment lost 0 bases and the J segment 7 bases; nucleotides outside the gene matches: 16.

This chain links TRBV7-9 with TRBJ1-1, with D unresolved. The CDR3 is 15 residues long. Germline CDR1 SEHNR, CDR2 FQNEAQ (reference sequence). Trimming cost V 5 bases and J 1 base, with 14 bases left between them. The CDR3 DNA follows: TGTGCCAGCAGCCCACTTGCGGAGGGGAACACTGAAGCTTTCTTT. Its protein is CASSPLAEGNTEAFF.

This clonotype was recorded at least ten times. The chain links TRBV20-1 to TRBJ1-1; D is unclear. Trimming took off 4 bases at V and 0 bases at J, with 9 bases between the two ends. The germline gives CDR1 DFQATT, CDR2 SNEGSKA (reference sequence). This CDR3 has 13 residues. CDR3 loop: CSAIRSVNTEAFF. CDR3 DNA: TGCAGTGCTATTCGGAGCGTGAACACTGAAGCTTTCTTT.

This clonotype was recorded at least ten times. The genes are TRBV5-6 and TRBJ2-7, with a possible D match to TRBD1 (6 bases). V was pared by 1 base and J by 3 bases, with 11 bases between. CDR3 size: 14 residues. Germline V gives CDR1 SGHDT, CDR2 YYEEEE. The CDR3 spells CASSLQDSYYEQYF. Here the CDR3 DNA reads TGTGCCAGCAGCTTGCAGGACAGCTACTACGAGCAGTACTTC.